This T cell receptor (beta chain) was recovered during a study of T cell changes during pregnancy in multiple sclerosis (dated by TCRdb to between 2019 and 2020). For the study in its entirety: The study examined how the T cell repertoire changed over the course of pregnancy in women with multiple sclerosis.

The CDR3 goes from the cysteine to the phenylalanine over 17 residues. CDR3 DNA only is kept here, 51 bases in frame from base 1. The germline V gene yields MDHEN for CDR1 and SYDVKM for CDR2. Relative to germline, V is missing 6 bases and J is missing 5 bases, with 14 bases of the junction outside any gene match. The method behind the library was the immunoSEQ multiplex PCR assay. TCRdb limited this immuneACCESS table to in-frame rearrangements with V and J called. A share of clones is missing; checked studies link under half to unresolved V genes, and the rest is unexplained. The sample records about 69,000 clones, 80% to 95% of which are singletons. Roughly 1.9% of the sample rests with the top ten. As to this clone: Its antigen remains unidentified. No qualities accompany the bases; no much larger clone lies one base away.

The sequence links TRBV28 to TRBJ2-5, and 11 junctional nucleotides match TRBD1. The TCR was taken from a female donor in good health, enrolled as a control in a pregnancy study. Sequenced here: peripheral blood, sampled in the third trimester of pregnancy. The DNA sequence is TGTGCCAGCAGGGAGTTGTCCGGACAGGGGGCCGGGGAGACCCAGTACTTC. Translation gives CASRELSGQGAGETQYF.